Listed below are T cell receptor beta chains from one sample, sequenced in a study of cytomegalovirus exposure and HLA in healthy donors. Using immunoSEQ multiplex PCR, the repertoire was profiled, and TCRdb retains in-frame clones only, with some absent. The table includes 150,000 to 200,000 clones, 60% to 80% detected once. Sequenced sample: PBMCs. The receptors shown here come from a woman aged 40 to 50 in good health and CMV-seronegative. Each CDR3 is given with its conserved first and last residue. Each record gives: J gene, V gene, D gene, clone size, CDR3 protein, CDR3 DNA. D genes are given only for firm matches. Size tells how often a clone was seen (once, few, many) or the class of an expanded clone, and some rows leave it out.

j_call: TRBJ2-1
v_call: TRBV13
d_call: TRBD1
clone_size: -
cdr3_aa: CASSPRDRTYNEQFF
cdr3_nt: TGTGCCAGCAGCCCCCGGGACAGAACTTACAATGAGCAGTTCTTC

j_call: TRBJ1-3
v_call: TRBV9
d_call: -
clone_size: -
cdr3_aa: CASSVERGFNSGNTIYF
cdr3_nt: TGTGCCAGCAGCGTAGAGAGAGGGTTCAACTCTGGAAACACCATATATTTT

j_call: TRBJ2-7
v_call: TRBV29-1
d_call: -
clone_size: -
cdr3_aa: CSVEGQGTYEQYF
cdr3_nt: TGCAGCGTTGAAGGTCAGGGAACCTACGAGCAGTACTTC

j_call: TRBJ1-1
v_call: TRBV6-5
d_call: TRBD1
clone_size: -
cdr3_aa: CASSGQGAGDTEAFF
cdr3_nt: TGTGCCAGCAGTGGACAGGGGGCGGGGGACACTGAAGCTTTCTTT

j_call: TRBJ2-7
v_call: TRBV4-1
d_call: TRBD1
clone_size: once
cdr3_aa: CASSQTTGGVYEQYF
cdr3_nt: TGCGCCAGCAGCCAGACGACAGGGGGTGTTTACGAGCAGTACTTC

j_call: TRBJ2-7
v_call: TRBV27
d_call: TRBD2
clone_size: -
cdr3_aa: CASALAGVYEQYF
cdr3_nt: TGTGCCAGCGCATTAGCGGGAGTCTACGAGCAGTACTTC

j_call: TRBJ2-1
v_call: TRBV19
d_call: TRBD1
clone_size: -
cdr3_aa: CASSIRGQGSYNEQFF
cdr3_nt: TGTGCCAGTAGTATCAGGGGGCAGGGCTCCTACAATGAGCAGTTCTTC

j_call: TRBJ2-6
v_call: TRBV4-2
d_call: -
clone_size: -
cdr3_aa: CASSQDAGSGANVLAF
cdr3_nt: TGTGCCAGCAGCCAAGATGCAGGCTCTGGGGCCAACGTCCTGGCTTTC

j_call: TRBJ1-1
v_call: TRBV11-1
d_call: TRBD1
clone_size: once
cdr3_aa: CASTPPTGLNTEAFF
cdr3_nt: TGTGCCAGCACCCCTCCGACAGGGTTGAACACTGAAGCTTTCTTT

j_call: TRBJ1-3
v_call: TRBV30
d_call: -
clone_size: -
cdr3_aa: CAWSVRGSGNTIYF
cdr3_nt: TGTGCCTGGAGTGTACGGGGTTCTGGAAACACCATATATTTT

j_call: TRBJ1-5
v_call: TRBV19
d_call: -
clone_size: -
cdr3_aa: CASSVGQLDQPQHF
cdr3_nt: TGTGCCAGTAGTGTCGGACAGCTTGATCAGCCCCAGCATTTT

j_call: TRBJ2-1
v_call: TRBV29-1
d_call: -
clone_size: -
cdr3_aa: CSVTGQQYNEQFF
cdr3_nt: TGCAGCGTGACCGGACAGCAATACAATGAGCAGTTCTTC

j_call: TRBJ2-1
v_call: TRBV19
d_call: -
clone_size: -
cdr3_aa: CASSKASASSYNEQFF
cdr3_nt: TGTGCCAGTAGTAAGGCTAGCGCGAGCTCCTACAATGAGCAGTTCTTC

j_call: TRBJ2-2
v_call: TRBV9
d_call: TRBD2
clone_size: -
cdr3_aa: CASSVGGLAGGKGSTGELFF
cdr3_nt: TGTGCCAGCAGCGTAGGCGGACTAGCGGGAGGCAAAGGGTCCACCGGGGAGCTGTTTTTT

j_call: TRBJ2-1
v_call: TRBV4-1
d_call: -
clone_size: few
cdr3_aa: CASSQGPRSGYLYNEQFF
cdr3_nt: TGCGCCAGCAGCCAGGGTCCCAGGAGCGGCTACCTCTACAATGAGCAGTTCTTC

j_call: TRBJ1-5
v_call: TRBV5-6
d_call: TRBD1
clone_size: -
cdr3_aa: CASHSGTGGAQPQHF
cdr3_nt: TGTGCCAGCCATTCCGGGACAGGGGGCGCGCAGCCCCAGCATTTT

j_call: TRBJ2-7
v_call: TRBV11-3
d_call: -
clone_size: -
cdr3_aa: CASSLSRSSYEQYF
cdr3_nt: TGTGCCAGCAGCTTAAGTCGGAGCTCCTACGAGCAGTACTTC

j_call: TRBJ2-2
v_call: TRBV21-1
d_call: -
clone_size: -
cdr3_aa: CASSIATGAYRLFF
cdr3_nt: TGTGCCAGCAGCATCGCGACAGGAGCGTATAGGCTGTTTTTT

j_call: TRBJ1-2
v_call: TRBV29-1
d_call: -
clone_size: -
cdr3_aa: CSGEDILYGYTF
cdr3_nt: TGCAGCGGGGAGGACATACTCTATGGCTACACCTTC

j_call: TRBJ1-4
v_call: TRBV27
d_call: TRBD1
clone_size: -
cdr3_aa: CASSEQGAVKLFF
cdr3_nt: TGTGCCAGCAGCGAACAGGGGGCGGTCAAACTGTTTTTT

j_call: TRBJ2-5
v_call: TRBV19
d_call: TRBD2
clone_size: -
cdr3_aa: CASSIAGVYGEQYF
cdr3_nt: TGTGCCAGTAGTATCGCGGGAGTTTACGGTGAGCAGTACTTC

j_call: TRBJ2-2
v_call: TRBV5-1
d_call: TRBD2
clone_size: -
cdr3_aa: CASTVIPGLAGAGELFF
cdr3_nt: TGCGCCAGCACCGTCATTCCGGGACTAGCGGGAGCCGGGGAGCTGTTTTTT

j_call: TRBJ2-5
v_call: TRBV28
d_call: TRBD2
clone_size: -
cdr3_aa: CASSFRGGVQYF
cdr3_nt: TGTGCCAGCAGCTTTCGGGGGGGGGTGCAGTACTTC

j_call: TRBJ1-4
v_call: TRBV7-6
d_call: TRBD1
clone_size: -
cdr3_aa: CASSRQGGTNEKLFF
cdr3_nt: TGTGCCAGCAGCCGACAGGGAGGAACTAATGAAAAACTGTTTTTT

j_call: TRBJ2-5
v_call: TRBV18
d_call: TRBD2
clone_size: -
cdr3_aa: CASSPPEREAETQYF
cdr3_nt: TGTGCCAGCTCACCACCCGAGCGGGAGGCCGAGACCCAGTACTTC

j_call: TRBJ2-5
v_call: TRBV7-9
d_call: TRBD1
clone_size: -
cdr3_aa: CASSGRQGVETQYF
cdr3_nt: TGTGCCAGCAGCGGGAGACAGGGAGTGGAGACCCAGTACTTC

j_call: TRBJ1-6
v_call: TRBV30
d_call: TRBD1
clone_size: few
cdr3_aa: CAWSAKLTGRNSPLHF
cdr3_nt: TGTGCCTGGAGTGCGAAACTGACAGGGAGGAATTCACCCCTCCACTTT

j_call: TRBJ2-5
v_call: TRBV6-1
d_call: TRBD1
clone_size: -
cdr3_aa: CASSEARNRGETQYF
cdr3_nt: TGTGCCAGCAGTGAAGCAAGGAACAGGGGAGAGACCCAGTACTTC

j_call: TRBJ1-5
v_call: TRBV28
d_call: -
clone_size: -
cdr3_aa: CASSPLAGGQPQHF
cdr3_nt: TGTGCCAGCAGTCCTTTGGCAGGAGGTCAGCCCCAGCATTTT

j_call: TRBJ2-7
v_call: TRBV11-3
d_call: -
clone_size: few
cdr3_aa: CASREQGFIEASCHEQYF
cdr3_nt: TGTGCCAGCAGGGAACAGGGATTCATCGAAGCGTCTTGCCACGAGCAGTACTTC

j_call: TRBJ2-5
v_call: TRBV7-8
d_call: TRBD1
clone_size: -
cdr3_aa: CASSSGQGGSGTQYF
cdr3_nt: TGTGCCAGCAGCTCGGGACAGGGTGGTTCGGGGACCCAGTACTTC

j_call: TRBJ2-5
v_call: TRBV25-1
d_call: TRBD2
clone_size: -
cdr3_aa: CASSELRGDWETQYF
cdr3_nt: TGTGCCAGCAGTGAATTACGGGGGGATTGGGAGACCCAGTACTTC

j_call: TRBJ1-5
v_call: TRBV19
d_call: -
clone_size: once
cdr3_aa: CASTPTGLGNQPQHF
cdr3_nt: TGTGCCAGTACCCCTACGGGTTTGGGCAATCAGCCCCAGCATTTT

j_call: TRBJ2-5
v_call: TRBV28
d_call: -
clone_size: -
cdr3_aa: CASMSEETQYF
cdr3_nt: TGTGCCAGCATGTCAGAAGAGACCCAGTACTTC

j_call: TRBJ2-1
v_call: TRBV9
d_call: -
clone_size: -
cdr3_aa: CASSRSGGLEPDEQFF
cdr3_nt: TGTGCCAGCAGCAGATCAGGGGGACTAGAGCCGGACGAGCAGTTCTTC

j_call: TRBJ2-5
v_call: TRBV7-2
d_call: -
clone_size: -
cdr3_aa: CASSPRGGPGTQYF
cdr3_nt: TGTGCCAGCAGCCCAAGGGGGGGACCCGGGACCCAGTACTTC

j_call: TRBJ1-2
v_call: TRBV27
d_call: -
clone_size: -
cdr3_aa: CASSLSGAVPYTF
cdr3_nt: TGTGCCAGCAGTTTGTCTGGGGCAGTACCCTACACCTTC

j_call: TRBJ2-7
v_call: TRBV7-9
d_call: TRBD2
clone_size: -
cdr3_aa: CASSSPGLHEQYF
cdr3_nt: TGTGCCAGCAGCTCACCGGGACTACACGAGCAGTACTTC

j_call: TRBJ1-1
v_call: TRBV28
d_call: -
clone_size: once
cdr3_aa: CASLREGTEAFF
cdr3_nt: TGTGCCAGCCTCCGGGAGGGCACTGAAGCTTTCTTT

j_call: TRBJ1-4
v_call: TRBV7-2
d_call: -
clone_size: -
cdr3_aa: CASSLTYGEKLFF
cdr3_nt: TGTGCCAGCAGCTTAACGTACGGGGAAAAACTGTTTTTT

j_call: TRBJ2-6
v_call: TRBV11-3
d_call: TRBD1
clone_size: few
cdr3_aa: CASSYRGPGANVLTF
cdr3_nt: TGTGCCAGCAGCTACAGGGGGCCTGGGGCCAACGTCCTGACTTTC

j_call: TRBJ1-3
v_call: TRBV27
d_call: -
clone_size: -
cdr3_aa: CASSLSRANTIYF
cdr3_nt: TGTGCCAGCAGTTTAAGCCGAGCGAACACCATATATTTT

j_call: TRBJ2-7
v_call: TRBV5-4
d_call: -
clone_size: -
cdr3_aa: CASSREGGLGYEQYF
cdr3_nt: TGTGCCAGCAGTAGAGAGGGGGGGTTAGGCTACGAGCAGTACTTC

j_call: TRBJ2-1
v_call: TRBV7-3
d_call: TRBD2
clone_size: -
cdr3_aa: CASSFEAGGYNEQFF
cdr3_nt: TGTGCCAGCAGCTTTGAGGCGGGAGGGTACAATGAGCAGTTCTTC